The 9 T cell receptor beta chains below were found in one sample sequenced in a study of control samples from healthy donors and cancer patients. The table came from immunoSEQ multiplex PCR; TCRdb's copy has only in-frame clones and leaves some out. The top ten clones hold roughly 1.6% of a sample with roughly 200,000 clones, 85% to 95% of them seen once. The sequencing sample was made of blood. Receptors were obtained from a man aged 45-65 years in good health.

The genes are TRBV28 and TRBJ2-7; D could derive from TRBD1 or TRBD2 (6 bases each). The CDR3 spans 13 residues. CDR1 MDHEN and CDR2 SYDVKM come from the germline V gene. Trimming stripped 5 bases from V and 4 bases from J, with 12 bases between. CDR3 DNA: TGTGCCAGCAGTAGTCAAGGGGGGTACGAGCAGTACGTC. Translated: CASSSQGGYEQYV.

The genes are TRBV18 and TRBJ2-5, with D possibly matching TRBD2 (6 bases). CDR1 is KGHSH, CDR2 LQKENI, per germline. The CDR3 is made up of 13 amino acids. The V gene lost 8 bases and the J gene lost 5 bases, with 15 bases spanning the gap. The CDR3 sequence is CASVRGREETQYF. The CDR3 DNA sequence: TGTGCCAGCGTACGGGGCCGGGAGGAGACCCAGTACTTC. Full variable domain (remainder filled in from reference TRBV18 and TRBJ2-5): NAGVMQNPRHLVRRRGQEARLRCSPMKGHSHVYWYRQLPEEGLKFMVYLQKENIIDESGMPKERFSAEFPKEGPSILRIQQVVRGDSAAYFCASVRGREETQYFGPGTRLLVL.

The CDR3 DNA is TGTGCCAGTAGTAATTTAGAGGGGTTCTACAATGAGCAGTTCTTC. This translates into CASSNLEGFYNEQFF. The gene calls are TRBV19 and TRBJ2-1; the D call may be TRBD1 or TRBD2 (5 bases each). The V gene's germline CDR1 is LNHDA and CDR2 SQIVND (reference sequence). The V end lost 4 bases, the J end lost 3 bases, and 13 bases lay between the germline ends. This CDR3 comprises 15 residues. The full variable domain, its missing parts supplied by reference TRBV19 and TRBJ2-1, is DGGITQSPKYLFRKEGQNVTLSCEQNLNHDAMYWYRQDPGQGLRLIYYSQIVNDFQKGDIAEGYSVSREKKESFPLTVTSAQKNPTAFYLCASSNLEGFYNEQFFGPGTRLTVL.

The V gene is TRBV28, the J gene TRBJ1-5; TRBD1 matches at 8 bases. CDR1 and CDR2 (germline): MDHEN, SYDVKM. CDR3 length: 13 amino acids. V was pared by 9 bases and J by 1 base, with 2 bases of the junction left unmatched. The chain's CDR3 is CASRQGSNQPQHF. CDR3 nucleotide sequence: TGTGCCAGTCGACAGGGGAGCAATCAGCCCCAGCATTTT.

The chain couples TRBV11-3 to TRBJ2-3, with 10 bases identical to TRBD2. The V gene end was trimmed by 4 bases and the J gene end by 6 bases; junction bases not matched to a gene: 10. Germline CDR1 is SGHNT and CDR2 is YENEEA. CDR3 length: 16 amino acids. CDR3: CASSYLAGVTWDTQYF. CDR3 sequence (DNA): TGTGCCAGCAGCTATCTAGCGGGGGTCACATGGGATACGCAGTATTTT.

The rearrangement joins TRBV28 to TRBJ1-5; TRBD1 agrees at 11 bases. Unmatched junction bases numbered 11, after V lost 4 bases and J lost 3 bases. CDR1 MDHEN and CDR2 SYDVKM come from the germline V gene. The CDR3 is made up of 18 amino acids. DNA for the CDR3: TGTGCCAGCAGTTATCCGGGACAGGGGGGTCGTGTCAATCAGCCCCAGCATTTT. This gives the protein CASSYPGQGGRVNQPQHF.

This rearrangement joins TRBV19 to TRBJ1-3, with 7 bases aligning to TRBD1. Germline V gene sequence: CDR1 LNHDA, CDR2 SQIVND (reference sequence). This CDR3 region has 14 residues. The junction had 5 bases not matched to a gene; V was cut back by 5 bases and J by 4 bases. CDR3 region: CASSSGTAGNTIYF. In nucleotides, the CDR3 is TGTGCCAGTAGTTCCGGGACAGCCGGAAACACCATATATTTT.

This chain links TRBV7-2 with TRBJ1-3; D unclear. Germline CDR1 reads SGHTA; CDR2 reads FQGNSA. CDR3 length: 15 residues. Trimming took off 5 bases at V and 0 bases at J, with 11 bases between the two ends. The CDR3: CASSLELLSGNTIYF. The CDR3 DNA reads as TGTGCCAGCAGCCTCGAACTACTCTCTGGAAACACCATATATTTT.

The CDR3 bases are TGTGCCAGCTCACCGCAGCGGGGGGAAAACATTCAGTACTTC. Residues: CASSPQRGENIQYF. The chain is built from TRBV18 and TRBJ2-4, with TRBD2 matching 9 bases. The V gene end was trimmed by 3 bases and the J gene end by 5 bases; junction bases not matched to a gene: 2. The germline gives CDR1 KGHSH, CDR2 LQKENI. The CDR3 sequence is 14 residues long.